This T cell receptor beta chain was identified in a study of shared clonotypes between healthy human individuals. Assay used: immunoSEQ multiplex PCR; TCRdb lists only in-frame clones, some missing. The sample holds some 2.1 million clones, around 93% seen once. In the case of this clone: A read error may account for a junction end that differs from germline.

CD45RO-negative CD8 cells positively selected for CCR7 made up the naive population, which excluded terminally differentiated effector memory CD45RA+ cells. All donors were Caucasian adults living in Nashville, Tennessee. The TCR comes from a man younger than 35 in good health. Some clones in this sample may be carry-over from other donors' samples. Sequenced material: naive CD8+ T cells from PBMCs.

The CDR3 DNA reads as TGTGCCGGCAGTTCCCTCCCGGGACAGGGGGCGGACTATGGCTACACCTTC. This gives the protein CAGSSLPGQGADYGYTF. V is TRBV28 and J is TRBJ1-2; 12 positions agree with TRBD1. In germline, CDR1 is MDHEN, CDR2 SYDVKM. The CDR3 is 17 amino acids.